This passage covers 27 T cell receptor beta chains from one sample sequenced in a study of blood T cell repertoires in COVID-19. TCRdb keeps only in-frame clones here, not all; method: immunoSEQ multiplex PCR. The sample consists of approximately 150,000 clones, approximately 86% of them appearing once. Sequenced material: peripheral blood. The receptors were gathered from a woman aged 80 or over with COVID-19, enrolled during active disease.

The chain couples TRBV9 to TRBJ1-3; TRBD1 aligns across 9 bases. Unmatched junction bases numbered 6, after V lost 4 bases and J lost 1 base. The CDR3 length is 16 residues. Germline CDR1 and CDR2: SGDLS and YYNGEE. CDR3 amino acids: CASSKPGTGSGNTIYF. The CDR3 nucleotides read TGTGCCAGCAGCAAGCCCGGGACAGGGTCTGGAAACACCATATATTTT.

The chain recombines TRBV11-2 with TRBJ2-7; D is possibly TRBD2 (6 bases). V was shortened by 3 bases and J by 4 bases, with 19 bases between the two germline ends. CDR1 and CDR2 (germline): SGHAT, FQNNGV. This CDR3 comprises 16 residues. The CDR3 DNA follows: TGTGCCAGCAGCTTGTCCAGCGGGCCGGGGTCATACGAGCAGTACTTC. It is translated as CASSLSSGPGSYEQYF.

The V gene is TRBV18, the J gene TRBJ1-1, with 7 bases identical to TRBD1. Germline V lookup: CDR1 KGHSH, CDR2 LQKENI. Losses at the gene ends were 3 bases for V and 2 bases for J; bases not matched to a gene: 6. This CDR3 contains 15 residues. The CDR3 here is CASSPGQALNTEAFF. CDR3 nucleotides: TGTGCCAGCTCACCCGGACAGGCTTTAAACACTGAAGCTTTCTTT. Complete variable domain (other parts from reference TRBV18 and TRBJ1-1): NAGVMQNPRHLVRRRGQEARLRCSPMKGHSHVYWYRQLPEEGLKFMVYLQKENIIDESGMPKERFSAEFPKEGPSILRIQQVVRGDSAAYFCASSPGQALNTEAFFGQGTRLTVV.

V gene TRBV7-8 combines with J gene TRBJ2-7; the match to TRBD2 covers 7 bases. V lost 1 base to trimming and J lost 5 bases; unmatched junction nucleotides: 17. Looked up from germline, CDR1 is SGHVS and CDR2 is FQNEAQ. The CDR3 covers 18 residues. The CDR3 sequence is CASSLVPPSRGSQNEQYF. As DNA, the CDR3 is TGTGCCAGCAGCTTAGTTCCCCCCTCGCGCGGGAGTCAGAACGAGCAGTACTTC.

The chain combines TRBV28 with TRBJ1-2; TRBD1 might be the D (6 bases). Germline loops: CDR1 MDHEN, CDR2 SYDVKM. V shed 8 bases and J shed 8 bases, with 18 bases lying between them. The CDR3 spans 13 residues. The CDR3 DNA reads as TGTGCCAGCGATCAAATCGGACAGAGGGGCTACACCTTC. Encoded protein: CASDQIGQRGYTF.

The CDR3 spells CASSLGTPGDTQYF. The CDR3 region has the DNA TGTGCCAGCAGCTTGGGGACTCCGGGAGATACGCAGTATTTT. The chain combines TRBV5-4 with TRBJ2-3; a weak D match, TRBD2 (5 bases). V dropped 0 bases and J dropped 5 bases, with 10 bases sitting between them. Germline assignment: CDR1 SGHNT and CDR2 YYREEE (reference sequence). The CDR3 runs 14 residues. Combining the CDR3 with reference TRBV5-4 and TRBJ2-3 gives the whole variable domain ETGVTQSPTHLIKTRGQQVTLRCSSQSGHNTVSWYQQALGQGPQFIFQYYREEENGRGNFPPRFSGLQFPNYSSELNVNALELDDSALYLCASSLGTPGDTQYFGPGTRLTVL.

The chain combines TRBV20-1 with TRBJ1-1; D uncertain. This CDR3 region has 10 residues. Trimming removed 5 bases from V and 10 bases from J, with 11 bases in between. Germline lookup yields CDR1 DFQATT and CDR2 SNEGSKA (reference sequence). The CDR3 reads CSAVLWAAFF. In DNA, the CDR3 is TGCAGTGCTGTACTGTGGGCAGCTTTCTTT.

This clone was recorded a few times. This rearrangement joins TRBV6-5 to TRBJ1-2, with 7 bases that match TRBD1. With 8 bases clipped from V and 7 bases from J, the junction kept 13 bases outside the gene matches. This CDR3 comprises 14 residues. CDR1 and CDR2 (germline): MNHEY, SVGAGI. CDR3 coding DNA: TGTGCCAGCCAAAGGGGCAGGGGGTATGGTGGCTACACCTTC. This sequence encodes CASQRGRGYGGYTF.

The CDR3: CASSPPDTGAPYGYTF. CDR3 nucleotides: TGTGCCAGCAGCCCCCCCGATACAGGGGCTCCCTATGGCTACACCTTC. The rearrangement links TRBV7-6 to TRBJ1-2; 7 bases map to TRBD1. J lost 4 bases, V lost 5 bases, and 13 bases had no gene match. The CDR3 covers 16 residues. Germline V gene data show CDR1 as SGHVS and CDR2 as FNYEAQ.

The CDR3 spells CASSIGYREGGNQPQHF. The DNA of the CDR3 is TGTGCCAGTAGTATAGGGTACAGGGAAGGCGGGAATCAGCCCCAGCATTTT. This chain joins TRBV19 and TRBJ1-5, with D possibly being TRBD1 (6 bases). This CDR3 has 17 residues. Trimming left V 1 base short and J 4 bases short, with 17 bases between. Germline V gives CDR1 LNHDA, CDR2 SQIVND (reference sequence).

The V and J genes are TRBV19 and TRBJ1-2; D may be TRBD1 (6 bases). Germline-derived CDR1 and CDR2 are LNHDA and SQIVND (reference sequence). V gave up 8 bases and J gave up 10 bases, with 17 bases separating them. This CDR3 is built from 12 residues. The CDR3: CASGDGQYFYTF. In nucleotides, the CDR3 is TGTGCCAGTGGCGATGGACAGTACTTCTACACCTTC.

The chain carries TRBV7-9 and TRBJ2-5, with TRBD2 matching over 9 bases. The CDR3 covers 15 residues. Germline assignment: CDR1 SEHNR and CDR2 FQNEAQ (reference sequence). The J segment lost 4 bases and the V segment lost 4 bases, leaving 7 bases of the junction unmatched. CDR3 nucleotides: TGTGCCAGCAGCTGGCCTAGCGGGACGGGAGAGACCCAGTACTTC. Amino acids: CASSWPSGTGETQYF. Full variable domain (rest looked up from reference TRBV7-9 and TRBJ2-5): DTGVSQNPRHKITKRGQNVTFRCDPISEHNRLYWYRQTLGQGPEFLTYFQNEAQLEKSRLLSDRFSAERPKGSFSTLEIQRTEQGDSAMYLCASSWPSGTGETQYFGPGTRLLVL.

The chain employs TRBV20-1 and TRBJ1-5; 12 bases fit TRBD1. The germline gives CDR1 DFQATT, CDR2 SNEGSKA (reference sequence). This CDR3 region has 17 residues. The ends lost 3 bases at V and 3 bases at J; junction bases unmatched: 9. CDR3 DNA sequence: TGCAGTGCTAGTCCCCGGGACAGGGGGCCCAACAATCAGCCCCAGCATTTT. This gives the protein CSASPRDRGPNNQPQHF.

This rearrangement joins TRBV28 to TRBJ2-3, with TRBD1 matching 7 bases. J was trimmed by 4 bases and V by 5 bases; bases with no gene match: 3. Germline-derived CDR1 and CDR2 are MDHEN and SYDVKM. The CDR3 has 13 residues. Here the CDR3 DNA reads TGTGCCAGCAGTCGACAGGGCCCAGATACGCAGTATTTT. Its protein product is CASSRQGPDTQYF.

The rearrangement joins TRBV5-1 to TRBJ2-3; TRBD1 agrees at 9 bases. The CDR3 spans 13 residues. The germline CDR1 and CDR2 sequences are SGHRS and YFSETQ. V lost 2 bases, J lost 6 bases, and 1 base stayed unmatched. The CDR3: CASSLQGADTQYF. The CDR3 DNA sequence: TGCGCCAGCAGCTTACAGGGGGCCGATACGCAGTATTTT.

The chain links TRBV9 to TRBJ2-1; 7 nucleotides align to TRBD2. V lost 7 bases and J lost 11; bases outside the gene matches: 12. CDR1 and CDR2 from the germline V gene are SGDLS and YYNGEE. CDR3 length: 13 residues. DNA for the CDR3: TGTGCCAGCGGGAGGGGAGTTTTGATGCAGCAGTTCTTC. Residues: CASGRGVLMQQFF.

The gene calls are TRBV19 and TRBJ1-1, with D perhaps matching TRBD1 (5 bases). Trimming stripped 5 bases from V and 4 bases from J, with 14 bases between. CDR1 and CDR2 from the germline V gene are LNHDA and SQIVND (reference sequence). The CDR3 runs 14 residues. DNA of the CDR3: TGTGCCAGTAGTGGGGGGGTCGGCGGCACTGAAGCTTTCTTT. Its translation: CASSGGVGGTEAFF.

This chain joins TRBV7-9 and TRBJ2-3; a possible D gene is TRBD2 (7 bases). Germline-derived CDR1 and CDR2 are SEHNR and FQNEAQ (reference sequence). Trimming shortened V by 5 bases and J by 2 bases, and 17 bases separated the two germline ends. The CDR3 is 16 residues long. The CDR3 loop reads CASSDDTGGPTDTQYF. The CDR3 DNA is TGTGCCAGCAGCGACGACACGGGGGGCCCCACAGATACGCAGTATTTT.

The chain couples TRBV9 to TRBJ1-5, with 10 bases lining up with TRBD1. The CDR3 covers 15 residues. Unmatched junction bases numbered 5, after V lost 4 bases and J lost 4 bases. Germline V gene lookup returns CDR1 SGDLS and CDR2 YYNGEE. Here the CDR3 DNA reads TGTGCCAGCAGCCGCGGACAGGGGGTGAATCAGCCCCAGCATTTT. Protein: CASSRGQGVNQPQHF.

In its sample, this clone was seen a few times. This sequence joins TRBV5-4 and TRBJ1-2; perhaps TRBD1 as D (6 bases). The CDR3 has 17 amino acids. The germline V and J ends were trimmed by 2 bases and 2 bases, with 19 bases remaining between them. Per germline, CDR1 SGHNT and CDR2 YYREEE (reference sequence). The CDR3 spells CASSFKGTLAWNYGYTF. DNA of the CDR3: TGTGCCAGCAGCTTTAAGGGGACACTTGCCTGGAACTATGGCTACACCTTC.

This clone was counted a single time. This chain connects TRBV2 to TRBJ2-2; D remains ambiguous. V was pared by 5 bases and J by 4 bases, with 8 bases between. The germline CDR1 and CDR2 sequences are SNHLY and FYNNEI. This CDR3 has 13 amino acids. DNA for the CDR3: TGTGCCAGCAGTATAGTTGTCACCGGGGAGCTGTTTTTT. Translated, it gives CASSIVVTGELFF.

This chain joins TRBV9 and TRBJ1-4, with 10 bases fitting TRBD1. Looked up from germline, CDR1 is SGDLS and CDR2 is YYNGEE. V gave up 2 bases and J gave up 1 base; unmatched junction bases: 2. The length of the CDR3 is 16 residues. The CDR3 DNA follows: TGTGCCAGCAGCGTCGGGACAGGGGAAACTAATGAAAAACTGTTTTTT. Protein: CASSVGTGETNEKLFF. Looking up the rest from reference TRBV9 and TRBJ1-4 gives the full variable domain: DSGVTQTPKHLITATGQRVTLRCSPRSGDLSVYWYQQSLDQGLQFLIQYYNGEERAKGNILERFSAQQFPDLHSELNLSSLELGDSALYFCASSVGTGETNEKLFFGSGTQLSVL.

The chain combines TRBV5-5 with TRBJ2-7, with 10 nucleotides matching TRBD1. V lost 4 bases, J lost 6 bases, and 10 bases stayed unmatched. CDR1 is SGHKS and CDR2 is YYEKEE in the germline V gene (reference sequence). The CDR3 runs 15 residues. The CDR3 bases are TGTGCCAGCAGCGTCCGACGGGACAGGGGCGGCGAGCAGTACTTC. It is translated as CASSVRRDRGGEQYF.

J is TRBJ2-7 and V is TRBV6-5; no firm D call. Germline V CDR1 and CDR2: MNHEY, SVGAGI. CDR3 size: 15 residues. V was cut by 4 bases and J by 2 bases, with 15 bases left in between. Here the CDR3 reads CASSSSPAGTYEQYF. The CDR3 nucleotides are TGTGCCAGCAGTTCCAGTCCCGCAGGAACCTACGAGCAGTACTTC.

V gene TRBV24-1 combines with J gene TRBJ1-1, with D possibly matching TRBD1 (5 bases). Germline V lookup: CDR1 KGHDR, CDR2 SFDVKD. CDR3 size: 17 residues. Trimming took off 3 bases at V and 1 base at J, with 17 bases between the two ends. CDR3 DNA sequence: TGTGCCACCAGTGATCCACCGGCGAAGGGGCAGAACACTGAAGCTTTCTTT. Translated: CATSDPPAKGQNTEAFF.

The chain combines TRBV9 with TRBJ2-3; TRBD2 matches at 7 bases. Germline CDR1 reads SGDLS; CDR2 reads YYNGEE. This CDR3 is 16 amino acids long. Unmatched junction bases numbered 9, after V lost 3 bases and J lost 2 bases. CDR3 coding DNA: TGTGCCAGCAGCGAACTGTCAGCGGGGCACACAGATACGCAGTATTTT. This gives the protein CASSELSAGHTDTQYF.

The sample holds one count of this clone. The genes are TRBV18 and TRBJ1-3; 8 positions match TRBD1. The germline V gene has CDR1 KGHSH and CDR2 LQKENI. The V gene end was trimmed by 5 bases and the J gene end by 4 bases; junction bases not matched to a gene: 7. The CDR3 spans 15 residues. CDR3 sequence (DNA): TGTGCCAGCTCAGCGCAGGGGGCTATCGGAAACACCATATATTTT. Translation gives CASSAQGAIGNTIYF.